These T cell receptor beta chains were read from a single sample in a study of monozygotic twins with inflammatory bowel disease. Each CDR3 protein gets one entry in TCRdb, which reprocessed the 5' RACE reads and gives no DNA. Its table records over 110,000 distinct CDR3 sequences. Input material: blood. The receptors derive from a human donor with ulcerative colitis or Crohn's disease, or a healthy co-twin of an affected twin (not recorded which). The CDR3 runs from the conserved cysteine through the conserved F or W. Clone size is given for some rows only: seen once, a few or many times, or a class if the clone is expanded.

>NA|TRBV7-6|TRBJ2-1
CASSFAGTGGNEQFF
>NA|TRBV7-8|TRBJ2-7
CASSLVGGGGAF
>NA|TRBV18|TRBJ2-5
CASSRGLAETQETQYF
>NA|TRBV6-2/TRBV6-3|TRBJ2-6
CASSTRTGGANLAGANVLTF
>NA|TRBV15|TRBJ2-3
CATSREWDRGQNTQYF
>NA|TRBV6-1|TRBJ2-6
CASSDYLIHSGANVLTF
>NA|TRBV6-5|TRBJ1-5
CASSYGGGNQPQHF
>NA|TRBV5-4|TRBJ1-4
CASSLDAGEGKLFF
>NA|TRBV18|TRBJ2-1
CASSPVSNEQFF
>NA|TRBV7-9|TRBJ2-2
CASSLAPSTGELFF
>NA|TRBV7-6|TRBJ2-5
CASSLAGLAGLQETQYF
>NA|TRBV20-1|TRBJ2-7
CSAFRDSSYEQYF
>NA|TRBV7-2|TRBJ2-7
CASSLYGRGYEQYF
>NA|TRBV7-2|TRBJ1-2
CASSGDRVYGYSF
>medium-sized|TRBV20-1|TRBJ1-5
CSAKGSGVDQPQHF
>NA|TRBV7-9|TRBJ2-3
CASRGGFGLGTQYF
>NA|TRBV18|TRBJ1-1
CASSPPVNTEAFF
>NA|TRBV11-2|TRBJ2-7
CASSFDRANEQYF
>NA|TRBV20-1|TRBJ1-3
CSARHGGYGNTIYF
>NA|TRBV7-8|TRBJ1-2
CASSLGGGLGYTF
>NA|TRBV25-1|TRBJ2-7
CASSRDRGWEQYF
>NA|TRBV25-1|TRBJ2-2
CASSENSLGGYANTGELFF
>NA|TRBV5-1|TRBJ1-4
CASSLGEDPSGEKLFF
>NA|TRBV7-2|TRBJ2-3
CASSLVGWTDTQYF
>NA|TRBV5-1|TRBJ2-5
CASSRTGSKGETQYF
>NA|TRBV12-3/TRBV12-4|TRBJ2-1
CASSSGPYNEQFF
>NA|TRBV5-1|TRBJ2-7
CASSLFTGGHEQYF
>NA|TRBV30|TRBJ1-4
CAWKSTGVEKLFF
>NA|TRBV6-4|TRBJ1-6
CASRDSGYNSPLHF
>NA|TRBV5-1|TRBJ1-4
CASSRRTNEKLFF
>NA|TRBV5-1|TRBJ2-1
CASSVGAGSYNEQFF
>NA|TRBV5-1|TRBJ1-4
CASTLGGARRKEKLFF
>NA|TRBV10-2|TRBJ2-2
CASNRQGANTGELFF
>NA|TRBV12-3/TRBV12-4|TRBJ2-7
CASSLGRRFYEQYF
>NA|TRBV4-1|TRBJ2-7
CASSQSLTGAYEQYF
>NA|TRBV20-1|TRBJ2-7
CSARPNRFEQYF
>NA|TRBV7-8|TRBJ1-5
CASSLATWTDLYSNQPQHF
>NA|TRBV5-5|TRBJ2-3
CASTSPGQGFPDTQYF
>NA|TRBV20-1|TRBJ2-7
CSARVQGRGYEQYF
>NA|TRBV18|TRBJ2-7
CASSPVGVNPYEQYF
>NA|TRBV9|TRBJ1-4
CASSVGARGRTNEKLFF
>NA|TRBV6-1|TRBJ1-3
CASSSRRTGGAGNTIYF
>NA|TRBV20-1|TRBJ1-5
CSARGSNQPQHF
>NA|TRBV5-1|TRBJ2-1
CASSWGTGGEQFF